The 2 T cell receptor beta chains below all came from one sample that was sequenced in a study of cytomegalovirus exposure and HLA in healthy donors. This PCR relied on a set of 60 Vbeta primers and 13 Jbeta primers. Sequencing was performed with immunoSEQ multiplex PCR; in TCRdb, only in-frame clones are kept and a portion is missing. The sample lists some 150,000 clones, about four fifths seen once, with around 6.6% in the top ten. The sequenced sample consisted of PBMCs. Source of these receptors: a man aged 45-65 years in good health and CMV-seropositive.

The V and J genes are TRBV7-6 and TRBJ2-7, with D perhaps TRBD2 (6 bases). Trimming removed 5 bases from V and 3 bases from J, with 14 bases in between. This CDR3 is 14 amino acids long. The germline CDR1 and CDR2 sequences are SGHVS and FNYEAQ. CDR3 protein: CASSQRLVGYEQYF. Here the CDR3 DNA reads TGTGCCAGCAGCCAAAGACTAGTCGGCTACGAGCAGTACTTC.

The V gene is TRBV5-1, the J gene TRBJ2-2; 9 positions match TRBD1. V trimming: 4 bases; J trimming: 1 base; junction bases outside the gene matches: 5. In germline, CDR1 is SGHRS, CDR2 YFSETQ. The CDR3 spans 16 residues. The CDR3 reads CASSLKTGGNTGELFF. For the CDR3, the DNA is TGCGCCAGCAGCCTAAAGACAGGGGGGAACACCGGGGAGCTGTTTTTT.